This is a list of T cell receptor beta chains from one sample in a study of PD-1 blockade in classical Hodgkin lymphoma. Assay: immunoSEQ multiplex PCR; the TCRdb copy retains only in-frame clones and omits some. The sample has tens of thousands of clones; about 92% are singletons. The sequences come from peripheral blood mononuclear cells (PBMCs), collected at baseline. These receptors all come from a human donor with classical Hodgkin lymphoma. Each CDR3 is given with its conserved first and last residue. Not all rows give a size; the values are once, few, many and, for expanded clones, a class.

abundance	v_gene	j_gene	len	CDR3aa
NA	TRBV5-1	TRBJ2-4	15	CASSLADREVDIQYF
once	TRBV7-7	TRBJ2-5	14	CASSMSGQTKTQYF
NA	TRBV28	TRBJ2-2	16	CASSLRRVTNTGELFF
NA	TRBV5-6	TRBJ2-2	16	CASSLGTLLNTGELFF
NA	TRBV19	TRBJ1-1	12	CASSKSWGQAFF
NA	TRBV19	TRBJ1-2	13	CASSPRDRDGYTF
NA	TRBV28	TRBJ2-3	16	CASSSGLAGGPDTQYF
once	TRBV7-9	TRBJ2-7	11	CASSLGNEQYF
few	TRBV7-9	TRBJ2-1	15	CASSSERFSKNEQFF
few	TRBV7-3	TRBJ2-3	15	CASSPGAGNTDTQYF
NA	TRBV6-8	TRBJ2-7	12	CASRDAAAEQYF
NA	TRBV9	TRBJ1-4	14	CASSAGQLGEKLFF
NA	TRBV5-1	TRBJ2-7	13	CASSIRTGDEQYF
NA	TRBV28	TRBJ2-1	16	CASSPQYGSVGNEQFF
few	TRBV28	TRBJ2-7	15	CASSHLLGSPREQYF
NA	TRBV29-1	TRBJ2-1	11	CSVVAQDGGFF
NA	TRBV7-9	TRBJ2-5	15	CASSFGTGRGETQYF
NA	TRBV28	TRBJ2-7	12	CASSLLKGEQYF
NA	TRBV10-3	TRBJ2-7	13	CAIAGTGDYEQYF
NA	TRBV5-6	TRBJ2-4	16	CASSRRTEGAKNIQYF
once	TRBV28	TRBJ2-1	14	CASSLADGYNEQFF
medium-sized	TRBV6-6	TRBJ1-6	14	CASNRGAYNSPLHF
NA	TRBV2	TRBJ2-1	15	CATQVMGRDKNEQFF
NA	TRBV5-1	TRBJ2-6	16	CASSHGRSSGANVLTF
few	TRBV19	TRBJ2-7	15	CASSSLAGAPYEQYF
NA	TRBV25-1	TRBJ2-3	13	CASNPGGSSTQYF
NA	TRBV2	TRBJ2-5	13	CASSTGGQETQYF